This TCR beta chain was recorded in a study of Graves' ophthalmopathy and Graves' hyperthyroidism. Looked up from germline, CDR1 is MDHEN and CDR2 is SYDVKM. Trimming removed 6 bases from V and 3 bases from J, with 8 bases in between. This CDR3 has 12 amino acids. Certain patients, namely those with other autoimmune diseases, uncontrolled infections, pregnancy or lactation, were excluded. A roughly 9.7 ml volume of fresh peripheral blood provided the PBMCs. This clonotype came up many times. Scientists amplified the TCR beta CDR3 regions from RNA transcripts. HTBI primers served in a first-round RT-PCR, which a second-round multiplex PCR followed. TCRdb re-called the multiplex PCR reads through MiXCR, storing one row per CDR3 protein. The sample holds 200,000 to 250,000 distinct CDR3 sequences, about 32% seen once.

Specimen: peripheral blood. The J gene is TRBJ1-2, the V gene TRBV28; D remains ambiguous. The clonotype comes from a man in his fifties or sixties with Graves' ophthalmopathy. CDR3 DNA sequence: TGTGCCAGCAGCCCGGACTACTATGGCTACACCTTC. This sequence encodes CASSPDYYGYTF.